This T cell receptor (beta chain) was documented in a study of cytomegalovirus exposure and HLA in healthy donors listed by TCRdb under 2017. For the wider study: An earlier analysis of fewer than 750 of the donors reported roughly 300 Gb of sequence data and 90 million to 120 million unique TCR beta sequences obtained from around 190 million T cells. An early release covering approximately 600 HLA-typed donors comprised approximately 290 gigabases of sequencing data and roughly 85 million unique TCR sequences. Among the approximately 420 genotyped donors, around 81% belonged to the genetic ancestry cluster associated with self-reported Caucasian donors. The study was designed to test whether signatures of past pathogen exposure could be identified by cataloging public T cell receptors. The study used immunosequencing to profile the T cell repertoires of 666 subjects and linked those repertoires to cytomegalovirus serostatus. Besides the first cohort of 666 subjects, a separate validation cohort made up of some 110 different subjects was used. The study combined high-throughput TCR immunosequencing, statistical association of individual TCRs with disease status, and machine learning to predict cytomegalovirus infection status. To study patterns of TCR occurrence, a later analysis re-analyzed previously published TCR beta repertoires from several hundred donors and added high-resolution HLA genotyping. Rather than drawing on any new phenotypic data, the later analysis identified candidate immune exposures from TCR beta sequences and the way those sequences occurred across donors. To decide whether each TCR beta V gene segment behaved as functional or pseudogenic, an earlier analysis of some 600 of the donors relied on high-throughput TCR beta sequencing. Donor age, sex, ethnicity and CMV serostatus were collected together with the repertoire data. Genome-wide SNP genotypes for about three fifths of the roughly 670 donors were used in a later genetic analysis, which treated that subset as a discovery cohort. All discovery cohort repertoires had been generated using a single sequencing platform. Both class I and class II loci were covered by HLA typing, at four-digit resolution. Typing coverage varied by locus: roughly 620-640 donors for A, B, C, DRB1 and DQB1; roughly 560 for DQA1; approximately 610 for DPA1; approximately 450 for DPB1. A few DR-DQ haplotypes were treated as single units for association and clustering because of strong linkage in the cohort. Across about 370 genotyped donors of the cohort, an average of approximately 240,000 unique TCR beta nucleotide sequences per donor were sequenced, and 15% to 20% of those sequences were non-productive.

Library construction relied on the immunoSEQ multiplex PCR assay. For the multiplex PCR, a mixture combining 60 forward primers for TCR Vbeta segments and 13 reverse primers for TCR Jbeta segments was used. The CDR3 region of rearranged TCR beta genes was amplified from genomic DNA by a multiplex PCR assay. The amplified TCR beta libraries were sequenced on the Illumina HiSeq System as 87-base-pair reads. From the authors' description of their analysis: Across the 500 to 750 repertoires, a later analysis counted 80 million or so unique TCR beta chains, some 11 million of which were shared by at least two donors. A nearest-neighbor algorithm error-corrected the raw reads and collapsed the reads into unique sequences, merging closely related sequences to remove PCR and sequencing errors. CDR3 sequences were aligned to IMGT reference sequences to assign V, D and J gene segments. For a sequence to be retained, at least a six-nucleotide match to both a V gene segment and a J gene segment was required. A rearrangement was called productive if the CDR3 had no stop codons and remained in frame with V and J, and every other rearrangement was called non-productive. Following IMGT convention, CDR3 was defined as the stretch from the second conserved V-encoded cysteine to the conserved J-encoded phenylalanine. In an earlier analysis of more than 550 of the donors, sequences lacking an unambiguous match to a single V gene segment were excluded. In an earlier analysis of several hundred of the donors, V segments were called functional above 56.7% productive rearrangements and were called segregating when the between-donor standard deviation exceeded 5%. A statistical classification framework was built for diagnosing cytomegalovirus status from the catalog of TCR beta chain sequences. A later analysis assigned V and J genes by comparing TCR nucleotide sequences with IMGT/GENE-DB human TR gene sequences. The TCRdist pipeline was used in a later analysis to assign CDR3 sequences and most-parsimonious VDJ recombination scenarios. In a later analysis, each TCR beta chain was defined by its CDR3 amino acid sequence together with its V-gene family, and reads lacking a unique V-gene family were excluded. As a way to deal with suspected cross-contamination and a sequencing artifact, a later analysis dropped 500 to 700 nucleotide sequences that were highly shared and had low generation probability. For each public chain, a later analysis derived a clonal expansion index from normalized ranks of inferred template counts within each repertoire. A later analysis computed generation probabilities with a VDJ recombination model fitted to out-of-frame rearrangements, and checked the results against IGoR. A later analysis scored TCR-TCR, TCR-HLA and TCR-CMV co-occurrence with hypergeometric tests, applying a repertoire-size bias correction to TCR pairs. To estimate false discovery rates, a later analysis permuted the HLA or CMV assignments 20 times. A later analysis grouped co-occurring TCRs with DBSCAN, adding TCRdist sequence similarity when clustering within HLA-allele-positive subsets. Co-occurrence clustering excluded repertoires with fewer than 30,000 or more than 120,000 public chains, plus five with anomalous nucleotide sharing. TCRdb took over this immuneACCESS table, retaining in-frame rearrangements with V and J assigned. Such tables are incomplete; in checked studies, under half of the missing clones stem from an unresolved V gene, and the remainder is unexplained. That table gives V, J and clone size, and the DNA gave D and trimming. The table for this sample lists 200,000 or so clones; approximately 70% of them were counted only once. The top ten hold 2.5% to 3% of the sample.

Turning to this clone: Its cognate antigen has yet to be identified. Base qualities are not recorded, but no much larger clone differs from it by a single base.

What the research found in general, with its limitations: Specific HLA alleles were associated with 15,000 to 20,000 TCR beta sequences at a false discovery rate of 0.05 in a later analysis. Correlated functional status among segregating V segments might be attributable to linkage disequilibrium, but an unknown experimental factor could not be ruled out. A later analysis found that TCR association rates varied across HLA loci, with DRB1 alleles showing the most associated TCRs and HLA-C alleles the fewest. A further reported finding was that TCR beta sequences accurately predicted the HLA-A and HLA-B alleles for most subjects in the first cohort. It was suggested by the authors that the approach could potentially be generalized to other disease states and immunological phenotypes. When HLA alleles, especially DR and DQ, strongly co-occurred, TCR associations were difficult to assign to individual alleles. The study gave a list of under 200 TCR beta chains associated with cytomegalovirus. The earlier analysis of some 560 of the donors excluded over 15 rarely observed V segments, including chromosome 9 orphons, because counts were too low. This cohort had only TCR beta chains sequenced, and the lack of alpha or paired-chain data limited which features could be detected. Several of the top co-occurrence clusters appeared to be linked to parvovirus B19, influenza, CMV and Epstein-Barr virus, according to a later analysis. Because HLA typing was unavailable for some donors at each locus, only the typed subset was used in association tests. Most CMV-associated TCR beta chains appeared to be HLA-restricted in a later analysis, and the HLA associations seemed to be driven largely by CMV exposure. A cluster of highly shared sequence variants was judged likely to be a technical artifact of the sequencing pipeline. CMV serostatus was the only immune exposure information available for the cohort. In both the original and validation cohorts, the classifier was reported to diagnose cytomegalovirus status with high specificity and sensitivity. An association between a missense DCLRE1C variant and V-gene and J-gene trimming of TCR beta chains was found in a later genetic analysis and replicated in an independent cohort. Compared with equally common non-associated chains, HLA-associated TCR beta chains in a later analysis were more clonally expanded and had lower generation probabilities. According to a later genetic analysis, donors in an Asian-associated ancestry cluster had fewer N-insertions in productive TCRs than the approximately 630-donor mean. Some IMGT-functional V segments, including TRBV6-2 and TRBV6-3, could not be distinguished by the 87-base-pair reads and were therefore excluded. Most TCR sequences were observed very rarely across donors, whereas some public TCRs were present in many individuals. The presence/absence analyses assumed that sequencing depth was roughly uniform across donors, and that assumption may not be true. In vitro tests confirmed that a few of the cytomegalovirus-associated TCR beta chains recognize cytomegalovirus antigens. Broadly in line with IMGT annotations, most TCR beta V segments showed up in productive rearrangements about 87% or about 30% of the time in an earlier analysis of 587 of the donors.

The cohort consisted of hundreds of healthy bone marrow donors. All cohort members were sampled while nominally healthy, although unrecorded immune exposures were likely present. The donor was CMV seropositive and was included in the group of 250 to 350 seropositive cohort members. Every donor gave a peripheral blood sample, and the peripheral blood mononuclear cells from that sample were used for TCR beta sequencing. Genomic DNA extraction from the blood cell samples was performed with the Qiagen DNeasy Blood Extraction Kit. CDR1 is given as SNHLY and CDR2 as FYNNEI, both from the germline V gene. The CDR3 measures 14 amino acids from cysteine to phenylalanine. Only CDR3 DNA is held: 42 bases, read in frame from base 1. Germline trimming: 8 bases from V, 6 bases from J; junction bases outside gene matches: 12.

The rearrangement joined TRBV2 to TRBJ1-1; the central 7 bases match TRBD1. The source material was PBMCs. This clonotype was sampled from a man in his forties in good health and CMV-seropositive. For the CDR3, the sequence is CASGATGKGAEAFF. Read as DNA, the sequence is TGTGCCAGCGGGGCGACAGGGAAAGGGGCTGAAGCTTTCTTT.